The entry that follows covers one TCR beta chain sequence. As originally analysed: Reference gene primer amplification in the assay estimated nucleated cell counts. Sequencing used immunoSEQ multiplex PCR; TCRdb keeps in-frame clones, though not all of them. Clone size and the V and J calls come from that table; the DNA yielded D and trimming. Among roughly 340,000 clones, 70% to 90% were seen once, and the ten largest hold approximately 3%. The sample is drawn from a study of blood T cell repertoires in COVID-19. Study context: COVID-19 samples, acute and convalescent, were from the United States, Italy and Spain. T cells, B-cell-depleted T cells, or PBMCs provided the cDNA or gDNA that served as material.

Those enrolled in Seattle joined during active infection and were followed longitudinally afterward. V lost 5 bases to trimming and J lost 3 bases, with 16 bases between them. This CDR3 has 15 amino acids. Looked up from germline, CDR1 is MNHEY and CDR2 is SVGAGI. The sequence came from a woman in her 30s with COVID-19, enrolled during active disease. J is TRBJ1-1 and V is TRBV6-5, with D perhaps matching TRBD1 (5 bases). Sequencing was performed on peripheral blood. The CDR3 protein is CASSLQPGGDTEAFF. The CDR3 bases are TGTGCCAGCAGTCTACAACCGGGGGGGGACACTGAAGCTTTCTTT.